Included here is one TCR beta chain sequence, with context. Antigen specificity is unknown. Only in-frame clones appear in the TCRdb table, and some are missing; sequencing was by immunoSEQ multiplex PCR. The sample holds some 70,000 clones, about nine tenths seen once. The data originate from a study of OX40 agonist ivuxolimab in advanced cancers. Study summary: Ivuxolimab, an antibody that agonizes OX40 (CD134), was administered to the patients. Study-wide findings and caveats: The specificity for antigen of the expanded peripheral T cells was not determined.

Trimming took off 3 bases at V and 5 bases at J, with 16 bases between the two ends. The CDR3 consists of 15 residues. From germline, CDR1 is MNHNS and CDR2 SASEGT. The specimen comprised CD4+ or CD8+ T cells sorted from blood, sampled in a trial of the OX40 agonist ivuxolimab. The chain carries TRBV6-1 and TRBJ1-1; TRBD1 might be the D (6 bases). This TCR was sampled from an adult with an advanced solid tumor such as melanoma, head and neck, liver or kidney cancer. The CDR3 is CASSDRGTGGTEAFF. The CDR3 bases are TGTGCCAGCAGTGACAGGGGCACCGGAGGTACTGAAGCTTTCTTT.